This is a list of T cell receptor beta chains from one sample in a study of T-cell reconstitution after alpha-beta-depleted transplantation in children. TCRdb fed the PCR reads into MiXCR, producing one record per CDR3 protein. This table holds hundreds of thousands of distinct CDR3 sequences, around 13% found once. The sample in question was PBMCs, obtained before TCRalphabeta/CD19-depleted stem cell transplant. The origin of the receptors is a girl aged 2 to 9 with congenital amegakaryocytic thrombocytopenia, due to receive a stem cell transplant. Both conserved end residues are part of each CDR3. A D gene is named only where the DNA matches it firmly. Clone size is shown for a subset of rows, as once, few, many or a class of expanded clone.

V,D,size,J,DNA,CDR3
TRBV29-1,TRBD2,many,TRBJ2-3,TGCAGCGTTCTGGGACTAGCGGGAGGGCAAGATACGCAGTATTTT,CSVLGLAGGQDTQYF
TRBV5-1,-,many,TRBJ1-3,TGCGCCAGCAAGCAGGACAGCGGAAACACCATATATTTT,CASKQDSGNTIYF
TRBV28,TRBD1,-,TRBJ2-2,TGTGCCAGCCTTGACAGGGATTACACCGGGGAGCTGTTTTTT,CASLDRDYTGELFF
TRBV10-3,-,many,TRBJ2-1,TGTGCCATCAGGAGGGGGACCTACAATGAGCAGTTCTTC,CAIRRGTYNEQFF
TRBV11-2,-,-,TRBJ2-1,TGTGCCAGCAGCTTAGATCTTAGTGGGATCTACAATGAGCAGTTCTTC,CASSLDLSGIYNEQFF
TRBV10-3,-,-,TRBJ2-1,TGTGCCATCAGTGGGGGACTCGAAGGCCCCTACAATGAGCAGTTCTTC,CAISGGLEGPYNEQFF
TRBV4-1,TRBD2,few,TRBJ2-1,TGCGCCAGCAGCCAAGTCCCGGGACTAGCGGCCTACAATGAGCAGTTCTTC,CASSQVPGLAAYNEQFF
TRBV9,TRBD2,few,TRBJ2-1,TGTGCCAGCAGCGTAGGCGGGAGGGCAAAAAATGAGCAGTTCTTC,CASSVGGRAKNEQFF
TRBV4-1,-,many,TRBJ2-3,TGCGCCAGCAGCCTTACAGACCCGGCTTCGCAGTATTTT,CASSLTDPASQYF
TRBV2,-,few,TRBJ1-5,TGTGCCAGCAGTGCCATGGGACCTGACCTAAATCAGCCCCAGCATTTT,CASSAMGPDLNQPQHF
TRBV20-1,TRBD2,few,TRBJ2-7,TGCAGTGCCTCAACAGCGGGAGTTATCTACGAGCAGTACTTC,CSASTAGVIYEQYF
TRBV28,-,many,TRBJ1-5,TGTGCCAGCAGTTTCTCGGTTTACGCGCAGGTCAGCAATCAGCCCCAGCATTTT,CASSFSVYAQVSNQPQHF
TRBV12-3/TRBV12-4,-,-,TRBJ2-5,TGTGCCAGCAGTGGGACCCATGAGACCCAGTACTTC,CASSGTHETQYF
TRBV20-1,TRBD2,many,TRBJ2-1,TGCAGTGCTTGGACTAGCGGGAGGGCCACACGCAGCTCCTACAATGAGCAGTTCTTC,CSAWTSGRATRSSYNEQFF
TRBV12-3/TRBV12-4,-,many,TRBJ1-5,TGTGCCAGCAGCCTTCTGGGAGGGTGGAGGCAGCCCCAGCATTTT,CASSLLGGWRQPQHF
TRBV12-3/TRBV12-4,-,many,TRBJ1-5,TGTGCCAGCAGTCCCCGGGGCTTCAATCAGCCCCAGCATTTT,CASSPRGFNQPQHF
TRBV12-3/TRBV12-4,-,-,TRBJ2-5,TGTGCCAGCAGCCAAGGGGCACAAGAGACCCAGTACTTC,CASSQGAQETQYF
TRBV29-1,-,many,TRBJ2-1,TGCAGCGTCCCTCTTACCCCGAACGAGCAGTTCTTC,CSVPLTPNEQFF
TRBV11-2,-,-,TRBJ2-7,TGTGCCAGCAGCCCCGCGTTTAGCGTCGGCTACGAGCAGTACTTC,CASSPAFSVGYEQYF
TRBV7-9,-,few,TRBJ2-3,TGTGCCAGCAGGGAGGGAGCAGATACGCAGTATTTT,CASREGADTQYF
TRBV20-1,-,many,TRBJ2-7,TGCAGTGCCACCGACAGGACCTACGAGCAGTACTTC,CSATDRTYEQYF
TRBV30,TRBD1,-,TRBJ1-2,TGTGCCTGGACCGTCACCGGGACAGGCGTTGCTGGCTACACCTTC,CAWTVTGTGVAGYTF
TRBV20-1,TRBD1,few,TRBJ1-1,TGCAGTGCTCGAAACCAAGGGGGCAAAGCTTTCTTT,CSARNQGGKAFF
TRBV20-1,-,-,TRBJ2-7,TGCAGTGCTATAGACGGGATCCGCTACGAGCAGTACTTC,CSAIDGIRYEQYF
TRBV7-9,TRBD2,-,TRBJ2-1,TGTGCCAGCAGCTTACCCGGGACTAGCGGAAACAATGAGCAGTTCTTC,CASSLPGTSGNNEQFF
TRBV6-1,-,many,TRBJ1-5,TGTGCCAGCACCACCCGACAGCGCAATCAGCCCCAGCATTTT,CASTTRQRNQPQHF
TRBV5-1,TRBD2,many,TRBJ2-1,TGCGCCAGTGCTTTCCCGGGACTAGCGGACAATGAGCAGTTCTTC,CASAFPGLADNEQFF
TRBV7-9,-,many,TRBJ2-1,TGTGCCAGCAGCTTCCCGTCCTACAATGAGCAGTTCTTC,CASSFPSYNEQFF
TRBV28,TRBD2,many,TRBJ2-3,TGTGCCAGCACACTAGCGGGGCTGAGCACAGATACGCAGTATTTT,CASTLAGLSTDTQYF
TRBV20-1,TRBD2,many,TRBJ2-3,TGCAGTGCTAGCTTAGCGGGAGTGATCGGTACGCAGTATTTT,CSASLAGVIGTQYF
TRBV5-5,-,many,TRBJ2-1,TGTGCCAGCAGCTTGGTGTTTGACGGAGCCTACAATGAGCAGTTCTTC,CASSLVFDGAYNEQFF
TRBV15,-,many,TRBJ2-2,TGTGCCACCAGCAGAGATATTGGGACCGGGGAGCTGTTTTTT,CATSRDIGTGELFF
TRBV7-9,-,many,TRBJ2-4,TGTGCCAGCAGCTTAAGGGCATGGGACATTCAGTACTTC,CASSLRAWDIQYF
TRBV27,-,many,TRBJ2-5,TGTGCCAGCAGTGGGGACTGGGAACAAGAGACCCAGTACTTC,CASSGDWEQETQYF
TRBV20-1,-,-,TRBJ1-1,TGCAGTGCTAGAAATGAGGTACGCGGTACTGAAGCTTTCTTT,CSARNEVRGTEAFF
TRBV6-1,-,-,TRBJ2-2,TGTGCCAGCAGTGTGGAGGGGGCAGACACCGGGGAGCTGTTTTTT,CASSVEGADTGELFF
TRBV20-1,-,-,TRBJ1-2,TGCAGTGCTAGAGATGCCTGGGGGGGCTATGGCTACACCTTC,CSARDAWGGYGYTF
TRBV12-3/TRBV12-4,TRBD1,many,TRBJ2-4,TGTGCCAGCAGTCCGACAGGGGCCAAAAACATTCAGTACTTC,CASSPTGAKNIQYF
TRBV7-8,-,many,TRBJ2-5,TGTGCCAGCAGCTTACTAGGAGCGGACCATAAAGTAGAGACCCAGTACTTC,CASSLLGADHKVETQYF
TRBV5-1,TRBD1,few,TRBJ1-5,TGCGCCAGCAGCCAGATCAGGGACAGGGCGCAGCCCCAGCATTTT,CASSQIRDRAQPQHF
TRBV3-1,TRBD2,many,TRBJ2-5,TGTGCCAGCAGAGCCAATAGGCGGGAGAACCAAGAGACCCAGTACTTC,CASRANRRENQETQYF
TRBV5-1,TRBD2,few,TRBJ2-1,TGCGCCAGCAGCTCCCAGAAAACAGGACTAGCGGGTATATACAATGAGCAGTTCTTC,CASSSQKTGLAGIYNEQFF
TRBV29-1,TRBD1,many,TRBJ2-1,TGCAGCGTTCGGGGACAGTACTACAATGAGCAGTTCTTC,CSVRGQYYNEQFF
TRBV5-1,TRBD1,many,TRBJ1-3,TGCGCCAGCAGCCGAGGCCGGACAGGGGGAAACACCATATATTTT,CASSRGRTGGNTIYF
TRBV20-1,TRBD2,many,TRBJ2-5,TGCAGTGCTAGTTTCGGTCGGGGGGAAGAGACCCAGTACTTC,CSASFGRGEETQYF
TRBV5-1,-,-,TRBJ2-7,TGCGCCAGCACCTCAGCGGAACCCTACGAGCAGTACTTC,CASTSAEPYEQYF